Listed below are T cell receptor beta chains from one sample, sequenced in a study of cytomegalovirus exposure and HLA in healthy donors. The repertoire was sequenced with immunoSEQ multiplex PCR; TCRdb's copy has only in-frame clones and lacks some. The repertoire includes over 45,000 clones, approximately 80% of them detected once, and more than 1.4% sits in the top ten. Material for sequencing was PBMCs. All receptors derive from a female donor in good health and CMV-seronegative. Both conserved end residues are part of each CDR3. Each record gives: D gene, V gene, clone size, J gene, CDR3 DNA, CDR3 protein. A D gene is named only where the DNA matches it firmly. Some rows have no size entry. The others give once, few or many, or a class for an expanded clone.

d_call: TRBD2
v_call: TRBV11-2
clone_size: -
j_call: TRBJ2-1
cdr3_nt: TGTGCCAGCAGCGGGGGACTAGCGGGGGGTGGCAATGAGCAGTTCTTC
cdr3_aa: CASSGGLAGGGNEQFF

d_call: -
v_call: TRBV19
clone_size: -
j_call: TRBJ1-5
cdr3_nt: TGTGCCAGTAGTATACTGGCACAGCTCAATCAGCCCCAGCATTTT
cdr3_aa: CASSILAQLNQPQHF

d_call: TRBD1
v_call: TRBV7-9
clone_size: -
j_call: TRBJ1-5
cdr3_nt: TGTGCCAGCAGCTTAGGGACAGGGGTTGGCCAGCCCCAGCATTTT
cdr3_aa: CASSLGTGVGQPQHF

d_call: TRBD1
v_call: TRBV5-6
clone_size: -
j_call: TRBJ1-1
cdr3_nt: TGTGCCAGCAGCAGCTTTGACAGGGACGCTGAAGCTTTCTTT
cdr3_aa: CASSSFDRDAEAFF

d_call: -
v_call: TRBV18
clone_size: -
j_call: TRBJ1-6
cdr3_nt: TGTGCCAGCTCAGCGGACAGATATAATTCACCCCTCCACTTT
cdr3_aa: CASSADRYNSPLHF

d_call: -
v_call: TRBV5-1
clone_size: -
j_call: TRBJ2-1
cdr3_nt: TGCGCCAGCAGTCAGGGGCCGAACAATGAGCAGTTCTTC
cdr3_aa: CASSQGPNNEQFF

d_call: -
v_call: TRBV7-3
clone_size: few
j_call: TRBJ1-1
cdr3_nt: TGTGCCACCAAACTGGACTTCAACACTGAAGCTTTCTTT
cdr3_aa: CATKLDFNTEAFF

d_call: -
v_call: TRBV6-5
clone_size: -
j_call: TRBJ2-2
cdr3_nt: TGTGCCAGCAGTTCGGGCACCGGGGAGCTGTTTTTT
cdr3_aa: CASSSGTGELFF

d_call: -
v_call: TRBV30
clone_size: -
j_call: TRBJ2-5
cdr3_nt: TGTGCCTGGAGTTACAGTCAACAAGAGACCCAGTACTTC
cdr3_aa: CAWSYSQQETQYF

d_call: TRBD1
v_call: TRBV25-1
clone_size: few
j_call: TRBJ2-3
cdr3_nt: TGTGCCAGCCTTGACTCCACAGGGGTTGGTACGCAGTATTTT
cdr3_aa: CASLDSTGVGTQYF

d_call: TRBD1
v_call: TRBV19
clone_size: -
j_call: TRBJ1-5
cdr3_nt: TGTGCCAGAGGACAGGGCCTCAGCAATCAGCCCCAGCATTTT
cdr3_aa: CARGQGLSNQPQHF

d_call: TRBD2
v_call: TRBV7-9
clone_size: few
j_call: TRBJ2-1
cdr3_nt: TGTGCCAGCAGCTCCACGGGGGGGCCCTACAATGAGCAGTTCTTC
cdr3_aa: CASSSTGGPYNEQFF

d_call: -
v_call: TRBV12-5
clone_size: -
j_call: TRBJ1-1
cdr3_nt: TGTGCTAGTGGTTTGGGGGGGGGTGAAGCTTTCTTT
cdr3_aa: CASGLGGGEAFF

d_call: -
v_call: TRBV6-1
clone_size: -
j_call: TRBJ1-1
cdr3_nt: TGTGCCAGCAGACGGGTTGAGTTGAACACTGAAGCTTTCTTT
cdr3_aa: CASRRVELNTEAFF

d_call: TRBD1
v_call: TRBV27
clone_size: -
j_call: TRBJ2-7
cdr3_nt: TGTGCCAGCAGCCCCGCCGGACAGGGGACCTACGAGCAGTACTTC
cdr3_aa: CASSPAGQGTYEQYF

d_call: -
v_call: TRBV25-1
clone_size: -
j_call: TRBJ2-5
cdr3_nt: TGTGCCAGCAGAGGCTTGCGGCCGGAGGAGACCCAGTACTTC
cdr3_aa: CASRGLRPEETQYF

d_call: -
v_call: TRBV19
clone_size: -
j_call: TRBJ2-2
cdr3_nt: TGTGCCAGTAGTAGCTACAGGGCAGAGGAGCTGTTTTTT
cdr3_aa: CASSSYRAEELFF

d_call: -
v_call: TRBV14
clone_size: -
j_call: TRBJ2-2
cdr3_nt: TGTGCCAGCAGCCAAGACGGTATTACGAACACCGGGGAGCTGTTTTTT
cdr3_aa: CASSQDGITNTGELFF

d_call: -
v_call: TRBV2
clone_size: -
j_call: TRBJ1-1
cdr3_nt: TGTGCCAGCAGTGAAGCGACGGGGGTAAGGACTGAAGCTTTCTTT
cdr3_aa: CASSEATGVRTEAFF

d_call: -
v_call: TRBV4-2
clone_size: -
j_call: TRBJ1-2
cdr3_nt: TGTGCCAGCAGCCAAGAGAACAGTGGGAACTATGGCTACACCTTC
cdr3_aa: CASSQENSGNYGYTF

d_call: TRBD1
v_call: TRBV5-1
clone_size: once
j_call: TRBJ1-1
cdr3_nt: TGCGCCAGCAGCTTCGGCCGACAGGGCCGGGGAGCTTTCTTT
cdr3_aa: CASSFGRQGRGAFF

d_call: TRBD1
v_call: TRBV6-4
clone_size: -
j_call: TRBJ1-2
cdr3_nt: TGTGCCAGTCGTCCGGACAGGGGGAACTATGGCTACACCTTC
cdr3_aa: CASRPDRGNYGYTF

d_call: TRBD1
v_call: TRBV14
clone_size: few
j_call: TRBJ1-1
cdr3_nt: TGTGCCAGCAGCCCCAGGGGGAGTAAAGACACTGAAGCTTTCTTT
cdr3_aa: CASSPRGSKDTEAFF

d_call: -
v_call: TRBV30
clone_size: -
j_call: TRBJ1-1
cdr3_nt: TGTGCCTGGAGCCCCATACAGGGATGGGCTTTCTTT
cdr3_aa: CAWSPIQGWAFF

d_call: -
v_call: TRBV14
clone_size: -
j_call: TRBJ1-3
cdr3_nt: TGTGCCAGACCTAGGTCGTTTGCCTCTGGAAACACCATATATTTT
cdr3_aa: CARPRSFASGNTIYF

d_call: TRBD2
v_call: TRBV4-3
clone_size: -
j_call: TRBJ2-3
cdr3_nt: TGCGCCAGCAGCCAAGCAGCGGGGGGGCCAGATACGCAGTATTTT
cdr3_aa: CASSQAAGGPDTQYF

d_call: -
v_call: TRBV7-7
clone_size: -
j_call: TRBJ2-5
cdr3_nt: TGTGCTAGCAGCTTAGAAATCTCAGGACAAGAGACCCAGTACTTC
cdr3_aa: CASSLEISGQETQYF

d_call: -
v_call: TRBV7-3
clone_size: -
j_call: TRBJ2-1
cdr3_nt: TGTGCCAGCAGCTTAGGGGGGACTTACAATGAGCAGTTCTTC
cdr3_aa: CASSLGGTYNEQFF